These 16 T cell receptor beta chains share one sample of origin, sequenced in a study of CD8+CD57+ T cells in acquired aplastic anemia. For CDR3 and TCR beta VDJ profiling, genomic DNA was the template used. TCRdb used MiXCR to reprocess the reads, holding one entry per CDR3 protein. Of hundreds of thousands of distinct CDR3 sequences in the sample, about two thirds were seen once. Sequencing was done on a sample of sorted CD4+, CD8+, or CD8+CD57+ T cells (not recorded which) from PBMCs. The receptors stem from a human donor in good health, serving as a control.

A note on this clonotype: Given the absence of the conserved phenylalanine or tryptophan at the CDR3 end, a read error is likely. The limits of the CDR3 on the DNA are not certain, so only TCRdb's listed CDR3 is given. The V and J genes are TRBV29-1 and TRBJ1-2. The CDR3 is 13 residues long, counting both termini. From germline, CDR1 is SQVTM and CDR2 ANQGSEA. CDR3 sequence: CSVRARTTEDTHY.

The genes are TRBV5-4 and TRBJ2-7, with 7 positions matching TRBD2. This CDR3 is built from 16 residues. Trimming took 4 bases from V and 1 from J; bases not matched to a gene: 11. CDR1 SGHNT and CDR2 YYREEE come from the germline V gene (reference sequence). The CDR3 spells CASSSRYGGGSYEQYF. DNA of the CDR3: TGTGCCAGCAGCAGTAGGTACGGCGGGGGATCCTACGAGCAGTACTTC.

This clonotype was observed a few times. The CDR3 here is CASSLSGGAETQYF. In nucleotides, the CDR3 is TGTGCCAGCAGCTTGAGCGGGGGGGCAGAGACCCAGTACTTC. J is TRBJ2-5 and V is TRBV7-2; TRBD2 matches 10 bases. V shed 3 bases and J 4 bases; nucleotides not matched to a gene: 2. The CDR3 consists of 14 residues. Germline CDR1 SGHTA, CDR2 FQGNSA.

Details on this clonotype: One end of the junction is discordant with germline, which a read error may explain. The chain uses TRBV7-2 and TRBJ1-1; 7 nucleotides match TRBD1. This CDR3 spans 14 amino acids. CDR1 and CDR2 (germline): SGHTA, FQGNSA. CDR3 sequence: CASSQLTGPMNTEF. CDR3 coding DNA: TGTGCCAGCAGCCAATTGACAGGGCCTATGAACACTGAATTT. The full variable domain, rest sourced from reference TRBV7-2 and TRBJ1-1, is GAGVSQSPSNKVTEKGKDVELRCDPISGHTALYWYRQSLGQGLEFLIYFQGNSAPDKSGLPSDRFSAERTGGSVSTLTIQRTQQEDSAVYLCASSQLTGPMNTEFGQGTRLTVV.

For this clonotype: Possible read error: a much larger clone is one base away. The chain uses TRBV11-2 and TRBJ1-3; a weak D match, TRBD1 (6 bases). Germline V gives CDR1 SGHAT, CDR2 FQNNGV. This CDR3 has 20 residues. The CDR3 spells CASSPRGFYREGSSGSTIYF. The CDR3 region has the DNA TGTGCCAGCAGCCCAAGGGGCTTTTACAGGGAGGGTTCCTCTGGAAGCACCATATATTTT.

The chain combines TRBV20-1 with TRBJ2-5, with 9 bases identical to TRBD2. CDR3 length equals 16 residues. J gave up 5 bases and V 0 bases, and 10 bases lay outside the gene matches. Germline V gene lookup returns CDR1 DFQATT and CDR2 SNEGSKA (reference sequence). This CDR3 reads CSARDLRAGGAETQYF. In DNA form, the CDR3 reads TGCAGTGCTAGAGATCTACGAGCGGGAGGAGCGGAGACCCAGTACTTC.

V usage is TRBV20-1 and J usage is TRBJ2-1; 11 bases align to TRBD2. V lost 5 bases and J lost 0; bases outside the gene matches: 3. This CDR3 spans 15 amino acids. In germline, CDR1 is DFQATT, CDR2 SNEGSKA (reference sequence). The CDR3, as DNA: TGCAGTGCTGCTAGCGGGGGGTCCTCCTACAATGAGCAGTTCTTC. Protein: CSAASGGSSYNEQFF.

The chain uses TRBV7-8 and TRBJ1-5; possible D gene TRBD1, 6 bases. Germline CDR1 and CDR2: SGHVS and FQNEAQ. The CDR3 sequence is 15 residues long. V lost 5 bases, J lost 3 bases, and 14 bases lay in between. CDR3 region: CASSPGVSVNQPQHF. CDR3 sequence (DNA): TGTGCCAGCAGCCCAGGGGTCTCGGTCAATCAGCCCCAGCATTTT.

This clonotype was detected only a few times. This chain uses TRBV19 with TRBJ1-2; D not resolved. The CDR3 totals 17 residues. V was shortened by 1 base and J by 7 bases, with 22 bases between the two germline ends. Germline loops: CDR1 LNHDA, CDR2 SQIVND (reference sequence). The CDR3 region is CASSIGDTEAFSLGYTF. CDR3 DNA: TGTGCCAGTAGTATAGGTGACACTGAAGCTTTCTCCCTTGGCTACACCTTC.

In its sample, this clonotype was seen many times. The chain recombines TRBV5-1 with TRBJ2-1; TRBD1 or TRBD2 may be the D gene (5 bases each). V dropped 0 bases and J dropped 15 bases, with 13 bases sitting between them. Germline V lookup: CDR1 SGHRS, CDR2 YFSETQ. CDR3 length: 12 residues. The CDR3 nucleotides read TGCGCCAGCAGCTTGGATCAGGGTGGGACGTTCTTC. This encodes CASSLDQGGTFF.

With respect to this clonotype: Just one base apart from a much larger clone, this may be a read error. The chain is built from TRBV5-4 and TRBJ2-5, with 9 bases that match TRBD1. This CDR3 is built from 17 residues. CDR1 and CDR2 from the germline V gene are SGHNT and YYREEE (reference sequence). CDR3 DNA sequence: TGTGCCAGCAGCTTGGCCGATACAGGACAGGGGTGGGAGACCCAGTGCTTC. As protein: CASSLADTGQGWETQCF.

Worth noting for this clonotype: Likely a read error: the CDR3 ends without its conserved phenylalanine or tryptophan. The DNA is omitted, as the CDR3 cannot be located on it reliably, and the CDR3 follows TCRdb's listing. The genes are TRBV15 and TRBJ2-5; the table's TRBD2 call for D was not verified on the DNA. The CDR3 is 15 residues long, counting both termini. In germline, CDR1 is LNHNV, CDR2 YYDKDF (reference sequence). The CDR3: CATSNLIYAPLHFGN.

This clonotype turned up a few times. The chain's CDR3 is CATSSKFCTDTQYF. In DNA form, the CDR3 reads TGTGCCACCAGTTCTAAGTTCTGTACGGACACGCAGTATTTT. V usage is TRBV24-1 and J usage is TRBJ1-3; D gene unclear. The closer fit of TRBJ2-3 to the DNA end suggests the J call may be wrong. Germline values: CDR1 KGHDR, CDR2 SFDVKD. CDR3 size: 14 residues.

In its sample, this clonotype was seen many times. V and J are TRBV7-2 and TRBJ2-2; D not resolved. CDR3 length: 13 residues. Deletions cut 4 bases from V and 8 bases from J, with 11 bases between. In germline, CDR1 is SGHTA, CDR2 FQGNSA. CDR3 sequence reads: CASSYRPEGELFF. The CDR3, as DNA: TGTGCCAGCAGCTACCGACCCGAGGGGGAGCTGTTTTTT.

This clonotype was detected a few times. This chain joins TRBV25-1 and TRBJ1-2, with no clear D. The V end was cut by 2 bases, the J end by 5 bases, with 9 bases between. CDR1 MGHDK and CDR2 SYGVNS come from the germline V gene. This CDR3 has 13 amino acids. CDR3 DNA sequence: TGTGCCAGCAGTGAAGCACCCTTATATGGCTACACCTTC. Its translation is CASSEAPLYGYTF.

V and J are TRBV20-1 and TRBJ1-4, with TRBD1 matching 7 bases. Germline trimming cut 2 bases from V and 8 bases from J; bases unmatched to any gene: 8. The CDR3 has 14 amino acids. Germline lookup yields CDR1 DFQATT and CDR2 SNEGSKA (reference sequence). CDR3 residues: CSARPGQTSEKLFF. The CDR3 nucleotides are TGCAGTGCTAGACCGGGACAGACGTCCGAAAAACTGTTTTTT.